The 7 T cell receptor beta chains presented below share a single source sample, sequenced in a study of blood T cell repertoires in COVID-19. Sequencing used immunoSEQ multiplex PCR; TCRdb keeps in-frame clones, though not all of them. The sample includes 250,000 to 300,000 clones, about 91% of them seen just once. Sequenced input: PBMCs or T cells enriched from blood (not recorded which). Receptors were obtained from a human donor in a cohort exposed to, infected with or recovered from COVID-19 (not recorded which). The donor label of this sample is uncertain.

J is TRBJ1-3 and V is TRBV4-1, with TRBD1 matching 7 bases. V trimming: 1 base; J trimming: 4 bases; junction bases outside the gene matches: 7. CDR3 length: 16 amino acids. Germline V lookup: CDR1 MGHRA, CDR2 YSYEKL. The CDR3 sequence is CASSQGGGASGNTIYF. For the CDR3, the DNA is TGCGCCAGCAGCCAAGGAGGGGGCGCGTCAGGAAACACCATATATTTT.

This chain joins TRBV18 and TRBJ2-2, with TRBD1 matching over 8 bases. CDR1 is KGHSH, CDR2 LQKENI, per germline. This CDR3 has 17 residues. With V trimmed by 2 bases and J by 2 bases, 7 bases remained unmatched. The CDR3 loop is CASSPGFGQGNTGELFF. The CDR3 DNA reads TGTGCCAGCTCACCAGGATTCGGACAGGGAAACACCGGGGAGCTGTTTTTT. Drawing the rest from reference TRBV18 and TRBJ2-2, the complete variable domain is NAGVMQNPRHLVRRRGQEARLRCSPMKGHSHVYWYRQLPEEGLKFMVYLQKENIIDESGMPKERFSAEFPKEGPSILRIQQVVRGDSAAYFCASSPGFGQGNTGELFFGEGSRLTVL.

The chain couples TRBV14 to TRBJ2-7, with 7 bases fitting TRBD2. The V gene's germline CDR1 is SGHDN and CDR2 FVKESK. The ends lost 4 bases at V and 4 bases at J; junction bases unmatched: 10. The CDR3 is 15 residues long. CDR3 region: CASSLLRASGYEQYF. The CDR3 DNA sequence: TGTGCCAGCAGCCTCTTAAGGGCTAGCGGATACGAGCAGTACTTC.

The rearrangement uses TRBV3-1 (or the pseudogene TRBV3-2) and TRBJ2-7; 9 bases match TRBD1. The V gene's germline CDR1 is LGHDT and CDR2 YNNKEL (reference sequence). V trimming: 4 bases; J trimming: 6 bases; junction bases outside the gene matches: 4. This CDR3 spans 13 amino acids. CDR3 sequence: CASSRGTGLEQYF. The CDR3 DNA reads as TGTGCCAGCAGCCGCGGGACAGGGCTCGAGCAGTACTTC.

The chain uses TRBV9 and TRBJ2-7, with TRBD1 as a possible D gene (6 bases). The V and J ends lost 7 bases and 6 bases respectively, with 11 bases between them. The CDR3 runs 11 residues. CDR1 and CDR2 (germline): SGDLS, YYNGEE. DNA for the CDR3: TGTGCCAGCGGGCAGGGGACCGAGCAGTACTTC. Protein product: CASGQGTEQYF.

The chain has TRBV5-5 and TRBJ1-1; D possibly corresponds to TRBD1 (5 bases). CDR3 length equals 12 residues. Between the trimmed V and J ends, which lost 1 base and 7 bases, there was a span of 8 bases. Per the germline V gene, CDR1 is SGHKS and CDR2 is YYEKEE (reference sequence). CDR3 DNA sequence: TGTGCCAGCAGCTTGTATACAGGTGAAGCTTTCTTT. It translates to CASSLYTGEAFF.

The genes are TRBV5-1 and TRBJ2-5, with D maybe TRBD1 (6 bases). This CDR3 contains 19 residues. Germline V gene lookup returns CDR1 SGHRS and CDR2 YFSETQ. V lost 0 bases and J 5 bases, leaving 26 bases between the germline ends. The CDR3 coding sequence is TGCGCCAGCAGCTTGGGGGCAGGAGCCGGGACCAGGGGCCTGGAGACCCAGTACTTC. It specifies CASSLGAGAGTRGLETQYF.